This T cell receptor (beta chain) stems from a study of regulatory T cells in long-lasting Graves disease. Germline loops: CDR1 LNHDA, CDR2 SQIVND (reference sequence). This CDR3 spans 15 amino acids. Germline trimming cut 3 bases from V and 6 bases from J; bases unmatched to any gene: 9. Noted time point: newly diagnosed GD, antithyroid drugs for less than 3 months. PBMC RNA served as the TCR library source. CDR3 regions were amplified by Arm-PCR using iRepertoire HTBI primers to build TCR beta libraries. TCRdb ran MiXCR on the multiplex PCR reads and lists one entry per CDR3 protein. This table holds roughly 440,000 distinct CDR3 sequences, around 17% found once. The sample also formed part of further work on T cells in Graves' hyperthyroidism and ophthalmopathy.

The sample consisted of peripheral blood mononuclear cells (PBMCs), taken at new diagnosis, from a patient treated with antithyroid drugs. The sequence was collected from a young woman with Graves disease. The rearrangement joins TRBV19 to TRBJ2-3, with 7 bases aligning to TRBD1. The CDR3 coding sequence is TGTGCCAGTAGTATCTGGACAGGTCTCTCGGATACGCAGTATTTT. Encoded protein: CASSIWTGLSDTQYF.